In its sample, the clone carrying this T cell receptor beta chain was seen a few times. Its target is not known. These data originate in a study of T cells after yellow fever vaccination. Study summary: Fractions containing few cells were prepared with SMART-Seq v4 Ultra Low Input.

V lost 7 bases and J lost 1; bases outside the gene matches: 6. The germline V gene encodes CDR1 MNHEY and CDR2 SMNVEV (reference sequence). The CDR3 runs to 14 residues. Study-wide points: Abundant clonotypes from the bulk population could get into FACS-sorted repertoires as contaminants. Post-booster reappearance was seen for most primary-vaccination clones (just under 97% CD4, 88% CD8).

5'RACE template switching produced TCR cDNA carrying a universal primer site and UMIs. TCRdb used MiXCR to reprocess the 5' RACE reads, holding one entry per CDR3 protein. The data show over 300,000 distinct CDR3 sequences, with around 6.8% seen just once and about 18% held by the top ten. This specimen was PBMCs, taken about 41 days after the first yellow fever vaccination. This receptor was taken from a man aged 18 to 30 who received the YFV17D yellow fever vaccine. This sequence joins TRBV27 and TRBJ2-7; 8 bases fit TRBD1. CDR3 amino acids: CASIDRGVSYEQYF. CDR3 nucleotide sequence: TGTGCCAGCATCGACAGGGGTGTTTCCTACGAGCAGTACTTC.